This T cell receptor (beta chain) was identified during a study of blood T cell repertoires in COVID-19. Study summary: The analysed material was cDNA or gDNA that came from T cells, B-cell-depleted T cells, or PBMCs.

This clone occurred once. The CDR3 totals 15 residues. The germline CDR1 and CDR2 sequences are SNHLY and FYNNEI. V lost 6 bases and J 2 bases, leaving 16 bases between the germline ends. Seattle's enrolled individuals joined amid active infection and were then monitored longitudinally. TCRdb's table, derived via immunoSEQ multiplex PCR, lists solely in-frame clones and lacks some. The table includes tens of thousands of clones, around 91% detected once. The clonotype was recovered from a man over 45 with COVID-19, enrolled during active disease. The specimen was peripheral blood. The gene calls are TRBV2 and TRBJ2-5, with D perhaps matching TRBD2 (7 bases). The CDR3 region is CASSLIGGGQETQYF. The CDR3 region has the DNA TGTGCCAGCAGCCTAATAGGGGGGGGTCAAGAGACCCAGTACTTC.